The present T cell receptor beta chain was sequenced within a study of human T cells and chemical hapten exposure. V lost 5 bases, J lost 1 base, and 14 bases lay in between. CDR1 is SGHVS and CDR2 is FQNEAQ in the germline V gene. The CDR3 contains 15 residues. This clonotype was recorded many times. Sequencing started from total RNA isolated from unfractionated whole blood. Single cDNA molecules in the library carried unique molecular identifiers attached during preparation. In TCRdb, the 5' RACE reads were re-called with MiXCR into one record per CDR3 protein. Here the sample spans 81,000 or so distinct CDR3 sequences, roughly 8% being singletons.

The TCR sequence derives from a male donor in good health. The chain joins TRBV7-8 to TRBJ2-5, with a possible D match to TRBD1 (6 bases). Here the CDR3 DNA reads TGTGCCAGCAGCATTGGACAGAGCCTCCAAGAGACCCAGTACTTC. This encodes CASSIGQSLQETQYF.